This T cell receptor (beta chain) was sequenced in a study of Ad26.COV2.S vaccination and SARS-CoV-2 variants. Points from the study as a whole: Compared with placebo recipients, vaccine recipients had higher spike-specific TCR breadth. Those who received vaccine or placebo ended up with similar non-spike TCR breadth.

A note on this clone: Its antigen remains unidentified.

Sequencing used immunoSEQ multiplex PCR; TCRdb keeps in-frame clones, though not all of them. This sample yields over 130,000 clones, of which 80% to 90% are seen a single time; around 5% belongs to the top ten. Germline CDR1 is SGHRS and CDR2 is YFSETQ. The CDR3 runs 13 residues. V was clipped by 3 bases and J by 4 bases; unmatched bases: 4. The sequenced sample was peripheral blood, obtained after recovery from COVID-19. The TCR sequence derives from a human donor who had recovered from COVID-19. J is TRBJ2-7 and V is TRBV5-1; 7 bases agree with TRBD1. The CDR3 reads CASSWTRGYEQYF. The DNA for the CDR3 is TGCGCCAGCAGCTGGACCAGGGGGTACGAGCAGTACTTC.